A selection of T cell receptor beta chains follows, all from one sample in a study of T cell repertoires in cytomegalovirus infection. TCRdb re-analysed the reads in MiXCR, keeping a single row per CDR3 protein. The sample shows a few hundred thousand distinct CDR3 sequences, about 15% of them seen only once. The sequenced material came from CD8+ T cells from PBMCs. Every receptor here comes from a human donor in good health (CMV status not recorded). Some clones in this sample may be carry-over from other donors' samples. The CDR3 runs from the conserved cysteine through the conserved F or W. Each record gives: J gene, D gene, V gene, clone size, CDR3 DNA, CDR3 protein. A D gene is named only where the DNA matches it firmly. Part of the rows lack a size; the others show once, few, many or a class for expanded clones.

>TRBJ2-7|NA|TRBV7-2|many
TGTGCCAGCAGCTTCCCGGAGACTGTGCAGTACTTC
CASSFPETVQYF
>TRBJ1-6|NA|TRBV7-6|many
TGTGCCAGCAGCTCCGGCCGCTCCTATAATTCACCCCTCCACTTT
CASSSGRSYNSPLHF
>TRBJ1-1|TRBD1|TRBV19|many
TGTGCCAGTAGTATTGTCGGGACAGCGAACACTGAAGCTTTCTTT
CASSIVGTANTEAFF
>TRBJ2-3|TRBD1|TRBV28|many
TGTGCCAGCAGTTTCTCCGGGACAGTAAACACAGATACGCAGTATTTT
CASSFSGTVNTDTQYF
>TRBJ2-7|NA|TRBV7-2|many
TGTGCCAGCAGCTCCTCCGGGCCTGCTCGCGAGCAGTACTTC
CASSSSGPAREQYF
>TRBJ1-1|NA|TRBV4-1|NA
TGCGCCAGCAGCCACCCCCTACCCCGGGCAGGGGCGGGTGGCACTGAAGCTTTCTTT
CASSHPLPRAGAGGTEAFF
>TRBJ2-7|NA|TRBV12-3/TRBV12-4|few
TGTGCCAGCGCAATGGGGTTCGGGGTCCGTTGGAACGAGCAGTACTTC
CASAMGFGVRWNEQYF
>TRBJ2-6|NA|TRBV20-1|NA
TGCAGTGCTAGAGATCAGGATGGGGCCAACGTCCTGACTTTC
CSARDQDGANVLTF
>TRBJ1-5|TRBD1|TRBV29-1|NA
TGCAGCGTCGTGACAGGGGAGGTTGATCAGCCCCAGCATTTT
CSVVTGEVDQPQHF
>TRBJ1-2|NA|TRBV28|NA
TGTGCCAGCAGTCCTGTTGCAAAGACAGCTAACTATGGCTACACCTTC
CASSPVAKTANYGYTF
>TRBJ1-2|TRBD1|TRBV7-2|many
TGTGCCAGCAGCTTAGGTCTAGGACAGGGGGCGAACTACTATGGCTACACCTTC
CASSLGLGQGANYYGYTF
>TRBJ1-1|NA|TRBV12-3/TRBV12-4|NA
TGTGCCAGCAGTTTAGAAACAATGAACACTGAAGCTTTCTTT
CASSLETMNTEAFF
>TRBJ1-1|NA|TRBV14|few
TGTGCCAGCAGCCAAGTCCCCACCCCACCACCGAACACTGAAGCTTTCTTT
CASSQVPTPPPNTEAFF
>TRBJ2-1|TRBD2|TRBV7-2|many
TGTGCCAGCTCCCCACCCGCTAGCGGGGTAGACGTCAAATATGGTGAGCAGTTCTTC
CASSPPASGVDVKYGEQFF
>TRBJ2-7|NA|TRBV5-1|few
TGCGCCAGCAGCTTGTCGGGGAGCGAGCAGTACTTC
CASSLSGSEQYF
>TRBJ2-2|NA|TRBV6-1|NA
TGTGCCAGCGCCCGGGACATCGGCGCCGGGGAGCTGTTTTTT
CASARDIGAGELFF
>TRBJ2-7|TRBD1|TRBV7-2|many
TGTGCCAGCACCGGACAGGGGGGAACCTACGAGCAGTACTTC
CASTGQGGTYEQYF
>TRBJ2-2|NA|TRBV4-1|few
TGCGCCAGCAGCCAAGTCAGCGAGGGGACCGGGGAGCTGTTTTTT
CASSQVSEGTGELFF
>TRBJ1-1|NA|TRBV7-2|many
TGTGCCAGCAGCCTCGTCGGGGGGGCTGGCACTGAAGCTTTCTTT
CASSLVGGAGTEAFF
>TRBJ2-2|NA|TRBV7-9|few
TGTGCCAGCAGCCTACTAGACGGTGCCGGGGAGCTGTTTTTT
CASSLLDGAGELFF
>TRBJ1-4|NA|TRBV7-6|few
TGTGCCAGCAGCTTATATTACCTTGGGGCAGTTGGTGAAAAACTGTTTTTT
CASSLYYLGAVGEKLFF
>TRBJ2-3|NA|TRBV12-3/TRBV12-4|many
TGTGCCAGCACCGACGTGACAGAGCCCACAGATACGCAGTATTTT
CASTDVTEPTDTQYF
>TRBJ2-3|TRBD2|TRBV2|NA
TGTGCCAGCAGTGAAGTTGCTAGCGGGGGATCTAGCACAGATACGCAGTATTTT
CASSEVASGGSSTDTQYF
>TRBJ2-7|TRBD1|TRBV7-2|many
TGTGCCAGCAGCTTAGGGACAGGTTCTTCCCTCTACGAGCAGTACTTC
CASSLGTGSSLYEQYF
>TRBJ1-1|NA|TRBV6-5|NA
TGTGCCAGCAGTTACTCGGGTCCATCTGAAGCTTTCTTT
CASSYSGPSEAFF
>TRBJ1-2|NA|TRBV29-1|NA
TGCAGCGTTGATTTAGGACTGCCCCCGGGACGCTACACCTTC
CSVDLGLPPGRYTF
>TRBJ1-1|NA|TRBV11-3|many
TGTGCCAGCAGCTTAATTCCAGGGAGACTGAACACTGAAGCTTTCTTT
CASSLIPGRLNTEAFF
>TRBJ1-1|TRBD1|TRBV14|many
TGTGCCAGCAGCCCACAGGGGGGGAACACTGAAGCTTTCTTT
CASSPQGGNTEAFF
>TRBJ2-7|NA|TRBV7-6|few
TGTGCCAGCAGCTTAGGCCAGGGGCTATCGAGGGAGCAGTACTTC
CASSLGQGLSREQYF
>TRBJ1-1|TRBD1|TRBV11-2|many
TGTGCCAGCAGCGCCTCACAGGGGAGGAACACTGAAGCTTTCTTT
CASSASQGRNTEAFF
>TRBJ2-7|TRBD1|TRBV6-8|NA
TGTGCCAGCAGTTACTCGGGACAGGGTACCTACGAGCAGTACTTC
CASSYSGQGTYEQYF
>TRBJ2-1|TRBD1|TRBV7-8|many
TGTGCCAGCAGCGGCCGGGACAGGGGGAACAATGAGCAGTTCTTC
CASSGRDRGNNEQFF
>TRBJ2-7|TRBD1|TRBV11-3|NA
TGTGCCAGCAGCTTAGATTGGGACAGGGATCGGGAGCAGTACTTC
CASSLDWDRDREQYF
>TRBJ2-1|NA|TRBV12-3/TRBV12-4|many
TGTGCCAGCAGTTTATCTACAGGGATGAATGAGCAGTTCTTC
CASSLSTGMNEQFF
>TRBJ1-3|NA|TRBV7-6|many
TGTGCCAGCAGCTTAGCTGGGGGTTCTGGAAACACCATATATTTT
CASSLAGGSGNTIYF
>TRBJ1-2|NA|TRBV6-2/TRBV6-3|NA
TGTGCCACCCGCGGTCTGCGCTTTAACTATGGCTACACCTTC
CATRGLRFNYGYTF
>TRBJ2-7|NA|TRBV7-8|many
TGTGCCAGCAGCCTTGGGGGGGCCCTCTACGAGCAGTACTTC
CASSLGGALYEQYF
>TRBJ2-7|NA|TRBV2|NA
TGTGCCAGCAGTGAATACCCGGGGCCCTACGAGCAGTACTTC
CASSEYPGPYEQYF
>TRBJ1-3|NA|TRBV7-8|many
TGTGCCAGCAGCATCGACGGTGGGTCTGGAAACACCATATATTTT
CASSIDGGSGNTIYF
>TRBJ2-7|NA|TRBV7-9|many
TGTGCCAGCAGCTTAACCGGGACCGTCGACGAGCAGTACTTC
CASSLTGTVDEQYF
>TRBJ2-3|NA|TRBV7-9|NA
TGTGCCAGCAGCTGGGGACAAATTAGCACAGATACGCAGTATTTT
CASSWGQISTDTQYF